This T cell receptor beta chain was observed in a study of cytotoxic CD8 clonotypes in ibrutinib-treated CLL. Study-wide background: The samples contained roughly 240,000 productive templates on average. They also contained an average of approximately 100,000 productive rearrangements.

The data were produced by immunoSEQ multiplex PCR, yet TCRdb's version contains in-frame clones alone and is incomplete. Of roughly 130,000 clones detected, about 80% appear once; the ten largest clones hold 13%. General study results and limits: The study found public clonotypes uncommon, contracting or stable on treatment.

In its sample, this clone was seen once. Antigen: not known. This receptor was identified in a human donor with chronic lymphocytic leukemia. The sequencing here drew on PBMCs, taken after 12 months of ibrutinib treatment.

The chain's CDR3 is CASNLAGSGNVYEQYF. The CDR3 region has the DNA TGTGCCAGCAACCTGGCAGGTAGCGGGAACGTCTACGAGCAGTACTTC. The chain couples TRBV5-6 to TRBJ2-7; 8 positions agree with TRBD2. The CDR3 loop spans 16 amino acids. Per germline, CDR1 SGHDT and CDR2 YYEEEE. Unmatched junction bases numbered 14, after V lost 6 bases and J lost 3 bases.